The clone carrying this T cell receptor (beta chain) was seen many times. Its antigen remains unknown. The data are from a study of breast tumors, draining lymph nodes, adjacent tissues. Study-wide results and limits: That most tumor T cells come from lymph nodes remained unproven. Tumor repertoires ranked between lymph nodes and nontumor tissue in diversity, with V and J gene preferences.

The lymph nodes were axillary draining lymph nodes from breast cancer patients. TCRdb redid the calling of the multiplex PCR reads with MiXCR, one entry per CDR3 protein. The sample has approximately 300,000 distinct CDR3 sequences, more than 30% seen once. This TCR was sampled from a female donor with breast cancer. Some clones in this sample may be carry-over from other donors' samples. Sequences were obtained from axillary lymph node tissue.

The CDR3 region is CSALGTSGNADTQYF. CDR3 in DNA: TGCAGTGCCTTGGGGACTAGCGGGAATGCAGATACGCAGTATTTT. This sequence joins TRBV20-1 and TRBJ2-3; TRBD2 aligns across 13 bases. The V gene's germline CDR1 is DFQATT and CDR2 SNEGSKA (reference sequence). The CDR3 consists of 15 residues. Trimming took 6 bases from V and 4 from J; bases not matched to a gene: 7.